This TCR beta chain is from a study of neoadjuvant anti-PD-1 for oral cavity cancer. Findings of the study overall: PBMC Gini-index clonality exceeded responders' in non-responders post-nivolumab.

Note on this clone: The antigen remains unidentified.

Clones were sequenced by immunoSEQ multiplex PCR, and TCRdb holds only the in-frame ones, with some missing. The table includes about 80,000 clones, approximately 80% detected once. The CDR3 is 13 residues long. The V and J ends lost 5 bases and 6 bases respectively, with 14 bases between them. Germline V gives CDR1 MNHEY, CDR2 SVGAGI. V usage is TRBV6-5 and J usage is TRBJ2-7; D not resolved. The receptor's source is a person aged 35 to 85 with oral cavity squamous cell carcinoma. The sample was PBMCs, taken before nivolumab (anti-PD-1) treatment. CDR3 loop: CASSPIGVTEQYF. For the CDR3, the DNA is TGTGCCAGCAGTCCTATTGGGGTTACCGAGCAGTACTTC.